Shown below are 26 T cell receptor delta chains from a single sample sequenced in a study of gamma-delta T cells after stem cell transplantation. TCRdb reran clone calling via CATT on the RT-PCR reads. Altogether 2,500 to 3,000 delta-chain clones are present, about 3% being singletons, with the ten largest covering about a quarter. Sample: gamma-delta T cells. These receptors all stem from a human donor. It is not recorded whose cells these are; they may come from a transplant donor.

This clone has only a few counts. A far larger clone lies a single base away; this is likely a read error. Other nucleotide sequences in the sample specify the same CDR3. The rearrangement joins TRDV2 to TRDJ1; 10 bases fit TRDD3. Germline CDR1 reads GEAIGNYY; CDR2 reads EKD. This CDR3 has 14 amino acids. This CDR3 reads CACDNLGDTDKLIF. DNA for the CDR3: TGTGCCTGTGACAATTTGGGGGATACCGATAAGCTCATCTTT.

This clone is medium-sized in the sample. A read error is possible here, since a much larger clone lies one base away. The chain uses TRDV2 and TRDJ1; the match to TRDD3 covers 7 bases. CDR1 and CDR2 from the germline V gene are GEAIGNYY and EKD. The J segment lost 3 bases and the V segment lost 1 base, leaving 10 bases of the junction unmatched. The CDR3 has 16 amino acids. The CDR3 region is CACDTLGAIVADKLIF. The CDR3 coding sequence is TGTGCCTGTGACACGCTGGGGGCTATCGTCGCCGATAAACTCATCTTT.

This clone is medium-sized within its sample. V is TRDV2 and J is TRDJ1, with 9 bases identical to TRDD3. From germline, CDR1 is GEAIGNYY and CDR2 EKD. J gave up 1 base and V 5 bases, and 16 bases lay outside the gene matches. This CDR3 is built from 18 residues. The CDR3 DNA reads as TGTGCCTGTGTCGTTCTATCTACTGGGGGACTCCCCACCGATAAACTCATCTTT. Protein sequence: CACVVLSTGGLPTDKLIF.

Only a few counts were recorded for this clone. V usage is TRDV2 and J usage is TRDJ1; D is unresolved. V dropped 3 bases and J dropped 0 bases, with 40 bases sitting between them. Per germline, CDR1 GEAIGNYY and CDR2 EKD. The CDR3 has 24 residues. The CDR3 sequence is CACDPINTPDYPGGKVAYTDKLIF. The CDR3 region has the DNA TGTGCCTGTGACCCTATAAACACACCCGACTATCCGGGTGGAAAGGTCGCGTACACCGATAAACTCATCTTT.

This clone turned up a few times. The protein TCRdb lists belongs to a much larger clone and differs from this DNA's translation at residue 16, which points to a read error; the protein shown is made from the DNA. Other DNA sequences within the sample encode an identical CDR3. The rearrangement links TRDV2 to TRDJ3; perhaps TRDD3 as D (5 bases). CDR3 length equals 18 residues. The germline gives CDR1 GEAIGNYY, CDR2 EKD. The CDR3, as DNA: TGTGCCTGTGACACGGTGGTGGGCGGCTCCTGGGACACCCGACAGATATTTTTC. As protein: CACDTVVGGSWDTRQIFF.

Notes on this clone: A clone one base away is much larger, so this may be a read error. In the same sample, other DNA sequences code for this CDR3. V gene TRDV2 combines with J gene TRDJ1, with TRDD3 matching 13 bases. Per the germline V gene, CDR1 is GEAIGNYY and CDR2 is EKD. CDR3 length: 15 residues. V trimming: 4 bases; J trimming: 2 bases; junction bases outside the gene matches: 3. The CDR3 DNA reads as TGTGCCTGTGAAGCACTGGGGGATACGACCGATAAACTCATCTTT. It is translated as CACEALGDTTDKLIF.

Judged by abundance, this clone is large (0.1 to 1%). This sample includes further DNA sequences coding for the same CDR3. The chain couples TRDV2 to TRDJ1, with TRDD3 matching 11 bases. Germline V CDR1 and CDR2: GEAIGNYY, EKD. This CDR3 has 19 amino acids. After removal of 1 base from V and 0 bases from J, the junction contained 12 bases not matched to a gene. The CDR3 bases are TGTGCCTGTGACACTGTTGCTGGGGGATACCCCTTTAACACCGATAAACTCATCTTT. Protein sequence: CACDTVAGGYPFNTDKLIF.

This clone turned up a few times. The protein recorded in TCRdb matches a much larger clone and deviates from this DNA's translation at residue 5, suggesting a read error; the protein here is obtained by translating the DNA. This sequence joins TRDV2 and TRDJ1; D possibly corresponds to TRDD3 (6 bases). Germline values: CDR1 GEAIGNYY, CDR2 EKD. The ends were cut back, 2 bases at V and 1 base at J, with 22 bases in the middle. The CDR3 extends over 18 amino acids. CDR3 amino acids: CACDNVGDRIGSTDKLIF. The CDR3 DNA reads as TGTGCCTGTGACAACGTTGGGGATCGGATTGGTTCCACCGATAAACTCATCTTT.

In the case of this clone: This DNA translates differently at residue 11 from the TCRdb protein, which is that of a much larger clone; a read error is likely, and the protein shown is the DNA's own translation. V and J are TRDV2 and TRDJ1, with 8 bases that match TRDD3. Losses at the gene ends were 0 bases for V and 0 bases for J; bases not matched to a gene: 17. This CDR3 is 20 amino acids long. From germline, CDR1 is GEAIGNYY and CDR2 EKD. The CDR3 DNA reads TGTGCCTGTGACACCGTTCGGGATACGCGTCCTGGATCGAACACCGATAAACTCATCTTT. It translates to CACDTVRDTRPGSNTDKLIF.

This clone was counted a few times. With a far larger clone one base away, a read error is the likely cause. Other DNA sequences in this sample translate to the same CDR3. The V gene is TRDV2, the J gene TRDJ1; D is unresolved. Trimming stripped 0 bases from V and 0 bases from J, with 10 bases between. CDR1 and CDR2 (germline): GEAIGNYY, EKD. The CDR3 is made up of 15 amino acids. This CDR3 reads CACDTVGGYTDKLIF. CDR3 nucleotides: TGTGCCTGTGACACCGTTGGAGGATACACCGATAAACTCATCTTT.

This clone has only a few counts. TCRdb's entry gives the protein of a much larger clone, which mismatches this DNA's translation at residue 12, likely from a read error; the protein reported here is translated from the DNA. This chain joins TRDV2 and TRDJ1, with 12 positions matching TRDD3. CDR1 and CDR2 from the germline V gene are GEAIGNYY and EKD. Trimming cost V 3 bases and J 7 bases; bases outside gene matches: 11. CDR3 length equals 16 residues. The CDR3 spells CACDELTGGYSGKLIF. DNA of the CDR3: TGTGCCTGTGACGAACTTACTGGGGGATACTCCGGTAAACTCATCTTT.

On this clone: A much larger clone lies a single base off, so this may be a read error. The V gene is TRDV2, the J gene TRDJ1; 7 positions match TRDD3. Germline-derived CDR1 and CDR2 are GEAIGNYY and EKD. The CDR3 consists of 18 residues. The CDR3 here is CACDTVGDGGSYTDKPIF. The DNA for the CDR3 is TGTGCCTGTGACACGGTCGGAGACGGGGGATCGTACACCGATAAACCCATCTTT.

As regards this clone: The amino acid sequence in TCRdb belongs to a much larger clone and departs from this DNA's translation at residue 5, likely a sequencing read error; the sequence shown is translated from the DNA. The chain uses TRDV2 and TRDJ2; tentatively, D is TRDD3 (5 bases). The tail of the sequence fits TRDJ1 better, so the J call may be wrong. From germline, CDR1 is GEAIGNYY and CDR2 EKD. The CDR3 has 19 residues. Here the CDR3 reads CACDAAWRGARLTPDKLIF. CDR3 sequence (DNA): TGTGCCTGTGACGCCGCGTGGCGGGGGGCCCGGCTTACACCCGATAAACTCATCTTT.

This clone has more than one count but fewer than ten. The protein held in TCRdb is that of a much larger clone and does not match this DNA's translation at residue 10, likely because of a read error; the protein shown is translated from the DNA. The chain is built from TRDV2 and TRDJ2, with a possible D match to TRDD1 (5 bases). The CDR3 is 20 residues long. The ends were cut back, 0 bases at V and 6 bases at J, with 28 bases in the middle. Germline CDR1 and CDR2: GEAIGNYY and EKD. The CDR3 DNA is TGTGCCTGTGACACCCTAAATACTCATGTGTCTTTCAGTTCGGCAGCACAACTCTTCTTT. This encodes CACDTLNTHVSFSSAAQLFF.

In this sample, this clone turned up a few times. A far more abundant clone sits one base away, making this likely a read error. Other nucleotide sequences in the sample specify the same CDR3. The chain is built from TRDV2 and TRDJ1; a possible D gene is TRDD3 (6 bases). CDR1 is GEAIGNYY and CDR2 is EKD in the germline V gene. The CDR3 is made up of 15 amino acids. The DNA of the CDR3 is TGTGCCTGCGACACTCTCGGGGGAAGCACCGATAAACTCATCTTT. Translation gives CACDTLGGSTDKLIF.

This clone was counted only a few times. The translation of this DNA and the TCRdb protein of a much larger clone differ at residue 10, probably owing to a read error; the protein shown here is translated from the DNA. This chain connects TRDV2 to TRDJ1; 9 bases are a match to TRDD3. This CDR3 is built from 16 residues. J gave up 0 bases and V 0 bases, and 4 bases lay outside the gene matches. The germline CDR1 and CDR2 sequences are GEAIGNYY and EKD. The CDR3 DNA reads TGTGCCTGTGACACCTTGACTGGGGGACACACCGATAAACTCATCTTT. Translation: CACDTLTGGHTDKLIF.

This CDR3 is CACDILGDNNAPYTDKLIF. The CDR3 DNA follows: TGTGCCTGTGACATACTGGGGGATAATAATGCCCCCTACACCGATAAACTCATCTTT. This sequence joins TRDV2 and TRDJ1; 11 bases match TRDD3. V was clipped by 2 bases and J by 0 bases; unmatched bases: 13. The CDR3 loop spans 19 amino acids. Germline CDR1 GEAIGNYY, CDR2 EKD.

In this sample, this clone turned up many times. One base away lies a much larger clone, so this may be a sequencing read error. This chain connects TRDV2 to TRDJ1, with D hard to call. Looked up from germline, CDR1 is GEAIGNYY and CDR2 is EKD. V lost 1 base and J 0 bases, leaving 14 bases between the germline ends. The CDR3 consists of 16 residues. The CDR3 protein is CACDTVGAPYTDKLIF. As DNA, the CDR3 is TGTGCCTGTGACACTGTAGGGGCTCCGTACACCGATAAACTCATCTTT.

This clone qualifies as large. This same CDR3 is encoded by further DNA sequences in the sample. The gene calls are TRDV2 and TRDJ1; unclear D gene. This CDR3 comprises 16 residues. Germline V gene sequence: CDR1 GEAIGNYY, CDR2 EKD. Trimming stripped 3 bases from V and 0 bases from J, with 16 bases between. For the CDR3, the DNA is TGTGCCTGTGACCTACTTACGGGGCCCTACACCGATAAACTCATCTTT. Encoded protein: CACDLLTGPYTDKLIF.

This clone was counted only a few times. A far bigger clonotype differs at one base, so this is likely a read error. Other DNA sequences in this specimen translate into the identical CDR3. This sequence joins TRDV2 and TRDJ1, with 7 bases lining up with TRDD3. The CDR3 loop spans 18 amino acids. The V segment lost 0 bases and the J segment 3 bases; nucleotides outside the gene matches: 15. CDR1 GEAIGNYY and CDR2 EKD come from the germline V gene. CDR3 in amino acids: CACDTVSWAGGYSDKLIF. The DNA for the CDR3 is TGTGCCTGTGACACCGTTTCCTGGGCTGGGGGGTACTCCGATAAACTCATCTTT.

The chain recombines TRDV1 with TRDJ1, with 8 bases that match TRDD3. Germline V gene data show CDR1 as TSWWSYY and CDR2 as QGS. This CDR3 has 17 residues. Trimming at V came to 8 bases and at J to 4 bases, leaving 18 bases not matched to a gene. CDR3 loop: CALSYPNWGFFLDKLIF. CDR3 coding DNA: TGTGCTCTTTCCTATCCTAACTGGGGGTTCTTCCTCGATAAACTCATCTTT.

Only a few counts were recorded for this clone. A read error likely explains this, since a far larger clone differs by one base. J is TRDJ3 and V is TRDV2, with 11 positions matching TRDD3. The CDR3 sequence is 26 residues long. Trimming removed 1 base from V and 2 bases from J; junction bases left unmatched: 27. Germline CDR1 is GEAIGNYY and CDR2 is EKD. The CDR3 sequence: CACDTVKNPSLNILGDNPWDTRQMFF. CDR3 in DNA: TGTGCCTGTGACACAGTCAAGAATCCATCCCTAAATATACTGGGGGATAATCCCTGGGACACCCGACAGATGTTTTTC.

Notes on this clone: The translation of this DNA and the TCRdb protein of a much larger clone differ at residue 3, probably owing to a read error; the protein shown here is translated from the DNA. The chain has TRDV2 and TRDJ1; 9 bases align to TRDD3. The CDR3 sequence is 20 residues long. Germline CDR1 is GEAIGNYY and CDR2 is EKD. CDR3 sequence: CARDTASRVLGDRYTDKLIF. The CDR3 bases are TGTGCCCGTGACACCGCGTCTCGAGTACTGGGGGACCGGTACACCGATAAACTCATCTTT.

This clone ranks as large. The same CDR3 arises from other DNA sequences in this sample as well. The chain employs TRDV2 and TRDJ1; D possibly corresponds to TRDD3 (6 bases). The CDR3 spans 15 residues. Germline V gene lookup returns CDR1 GEAIGNYY and CDR2 EKD. V shed 1 base and J shed 1 base, with 12 bases lying between them. The CDR3 nucleotides are TGTGCCTGTGACACTCTCGGGGGAAGCACCGATAAACTCATCTTT. Residues: CACDTLGGSTDKLIF.

This clone was picked up a small number of times. The mismatch at residue 9 between this DNA's translation and the TCRdb protein of a much larger clone likely reflects a read error; the protein shown is translated from the DNA. The chain has TRDV2 and TRDJ3, with 9 bases aligning to TRDD3. The ends lost 0 bases at V and 0 bases at J; junction bases unmatched: 5. The germline gives CDR1 GEAIGNYY, CDR2 EKD. The CDR3 consists of 19 residues. CDR3: CACDTGGYFSSWDTRQMFF. The DNA for the CDR3 is TGTGCCTGTGACACCGGGGGATACTTCAGCTCCTGGGACACCCGACAGATGTTTTTC.

With regard to this clone: Only one base separates this from a far larger clonotype, so it likely reflects a read error. This same CDR3 is encoded by further DNA sequences in the sample. The V and J genes are TRDV2 and TRDJ1; D possibly corresponds to TRDD3 (5 bases). Germline CDR1 is GEAIGNYY and CDR2 is EKD. CDR3 length equals 15 residues. V lost 1 base to trimming and J lost 8 bases, with 19 bases between them. This CDR3 reads CACDTLEGGPPKLIF. The CDR3 nucleotides read TGTGCCTGTGACACGCTTGAAGGGGGGCCCCCGAAACTCATCTTT.